These 17 T cell receptor beta chains were all obtained from the same sample, sequenced in a study of T cell responses to AZD1222 COVID-19 vaccine. TCRdb keeps only in-frame clones here, not all; method: immunoSEQ multiplex PCR. This sample's clone table lists about 140,000 clones. Sequenced input: peripheral blood. The receptor set was obtained from an adult in good health.

The chain uses TRBV7-9 and TRBJ1-1; maybe TRBD1 (5 bases). CDR1 is SEHNR, CDR2 FQNEAQ, per germline (reference sequence). This CDR3 is 14 amino acids long. Trimming removed 2 bases from V and 5 bases from J, with 12 bases in between. CDR3 sequence reads: CASSLMGGSTEAFF. The CDR3 DNA follows: TGTGCCAGCAGCTTAATGGGGGGATCTACTGAAGCTTTCTTT.

The gene calls are TRBV11-1 and TRBJ1-1; the D is unclear. There are 15 residues in the CDR3. Per germline, CDR1 SGHAT and CDR2 FQDESV (reference sequence). With 4 bases removed from V and 4 bases from J, the gap between germline ends came to 16 bases. CDR3 residues: CASSSLDGPGTEAFF. CDR3 sequence (DNA): TGTGCCAGCAGCTCATTAGACGGACCGGGCACTGAAGCTTTCTTT.

This sequence joins TRBV4-1 and TRBJ1-4; D ambiguous. V lost 1 base and J 6 bases, leaving 18 bases between the germline ends. The CDR3 is made up of 17 amino acids. Germline CDR1 MGHRA, CDR2 YSYEKL. The CDR3 DNA is TGCGCCAGCAGCCAAGTAAGGTTCCAAAAATCAGATGAAAAACTGTTTTTT. Protein: CASSQVRFQKSDEKLFF.

The gene calls are TRBV4-1 and TRBJ1-2; D is perhaps TRBD1 (5 bases). CDR1 and CDR2 from the germline V gene are MGHRA and YSYEKL. Deletions cut 2 bases from V and 10 bases from J, with 20 bases between. CDR3 length: 15 amino acids. The CDR3 nucleotides read TGCGCCAGCAGCCAACTCAAGCCGGTGGGGGGTATCTACACCTTC. Its protein product is CASSQLKPVGGIYTF.

This chain joins TRBV5-1 and TRBJ2-1; a possible D gene is TRBD1 (6 bases). Trimming removed 1 base from V and 0 bases from J, with 8 bases in between. The CDR3 loop spans 15 amino acids. CDR1 and CDR2 (germline): SGHRS, YFSETQ. As DNA, the CDR3 is TGCGCCAGCAGCTTGACAGGGAGCTCCTACAATGAGCAGTTCTTC. It encodes CASSLTGSSYNEQFF. The full variable domain, with the rest looked up from reference TRBV5-1 and TRBJ2-1, is KAGVTQTPRYLIKTRGQQVTLSCSPISGHRSVSWYQQTPGQGLQFLFEYFSETQRNKGNFPGRFSGRQFSNSRSEMNVSTLELGDSALYLCASSLTGSSYNEQFFGPGTRLTVL.

V is TRBV2 and J is TRBJ1-2, with D possibly TRBD1 on 5 matching bases. The CDR3 is 16 residues long. Germline values: CDR1 SNHLY, CDR2 FYNNEI. The V and J ends lost 0 bases and 4 bases respectively, with 15 bases between them. CDR3 nucleotides: TGTGCCAGCAGTGAAGCGCTTCAGGGAGAAGTCTATGGCTACACCTTC. Encoded protein: CASSEALQGEVYGYTF.

V is TRBV2 and J is TRBJ1-6, with 8 bases fitting TRBD1. The CDR3 extends over 16 amino acids. V lost 8 bases to trimming and J lost 10 bases; unmatched junction nucleotides: 16. Germline values: CDR1 SNHLY, CDR2 FYNNEI. CDR3 residues: CASLPGGRVPWSPLHF. DNA of the CDR3: TGTGCCAGCCTCCCAGGGGGCCGTGTTCCGTGGTCACCCCTCCACTTT.

The CDR3 DNA follows: TGCGCCAGCAGCCGTTCACTAGCGGGGGGCACTCCCAATGAGCAGTTCTTC. Protein sequence: CASSRSLAGGTPNEQFF. The chain recombines TRBV10-2 with TRBJ2-1, with 12 bases lining up with TRBD2. The CDR3 sequence is 17 residues long. J was trimmed by 6 bases and V by 6 bases; bases with no gene match: 12. Per the germline V gene, CDR1 is WSHSY and CDR2 is SAAADI.

The J gene is TRBJ2-3, the V gene TRBV4-1; 15 nucleotides line up with TRBD2. This CDR3 comprises 19 residues. Germline V gives CDR1 MGHRA, CDR2 YSYEKL. V lost 4 bases to trimming and J lost 0 bases; unmatched junction nucleotides: 8. CDR3 DNA sequence: TGCGCCAGCAGCCCGCGAGGGACTAGCGGGGGGACAAGCACAGATACGCAGTATTTT. Amino acids: CASSPRGTSGGTSTDTQYF.

The chain combines TRBV6-5 with TRBJ1-1; D ambiguous. V lost 7 bases and J lost 0, with 12 bases in between. The CDR3 runs 14 residues. CDR1 is MNHEY and CDR2 is SVGAGI in the germline V gene. The CDR3 bases are TGTGCCAGCACCTCGCCCCGGTTGAACACTGAAGCTTTCTTT. It encodes CASTSPRLNTEAFF.

The chain joins TRBV5-1 to TRBJ1-6; no clear D. V lost 0 bases and J lost 6, with 13 bases in between. Germline V gene lookup returns CDR1 SGHRS and CDR2 YFSETQ. This CDR3 comprises 16 residues. CDR3 region: CASSLDNPDPNSPLHF. In DNA, the CDR3 is TGCGCCAGCAGCTTGGATAACCCGGACCCTAATTCACCCCTCCACTTT.

The chain joins TRBV5-1 to TRBJ1-2, with D perhaps matching TRBD1 (6 bases). The V end lost 5 bases, the J end lost 0 bases, and 20 bases lay between the germline ends. The CDR3 totals 17 residues. Per the germline V gene, CDR1 is SGHRS and CDR2 is YFSETQ. The CDR3 protein is CASREGGRLSANYGYTF. CDR3 nucleotides: TGCGCCAGCAGGGAAGGGGGGCGCTTATCAGCTAACTATGGCTACACCTTC.

This chain joins TRBV19 and TRBJ1-3; D not certain. The V end was cut by 3 bases, the J end by 4 bases, with 10 bases between. The CDR3 is 14 residues long. CDR1 is LNHDA, CDR2 SQIVND, per germline (reference sequence). CDR3 nucleotides: TGTGCCAGTAGTATTCTAGGGAAAGGAAACACCATATATTTT. Amino acids: CASSILGKGNTIYF. The full variable domain, with the rest looked up from reference TRBV19 and TRBJ1-3, is DGGITQSPKYLFRKEGQNVTLSCEQNLNHDAMYWYRQDPGQGLRLIYYSQIVNDFQKGDIAEGYSVSREKKESFPLTVTSAQKNPTAFYLCASSILGKGNTIYFGEGSWLTVV.

The J gene is TRBJ1-2, the V gene TRBV7-9, with D unresolved. The CDR3 has 10 amino acids. Deletions cut 6 bases from V and 8 bases from J, with 7 bases between. Germline CDR1 SEHNR, CDR2 FQNEAQ (reference sequence). The CDR3 reads CASSGQGYTF. Here the CDR3 DNA reads TGTGCCAGCAGTGGGCAAGGCTACACCTTC. Combining the CDR3 with reference TRBV7-9 and TRBJ1-2 gives the whole variable domain DTGVSQNPRHKITKRGQNVTFRCDPISEHNRLYWYRQTLGQGPEFLTYFQNEAQLEKSRLLSDRFSAERPKGSFSTLEIQRTEQGDSAMYLCASSGQGYTFGSGTRLTVV.

V is TRBV5-1 and J is TRBJ1-2; 9 bases are a match to TRBD1. Germline V gene lookup returns CDR1 SGHRS and CDR2 YFSETQ. The CDR3 runs to 16 residues. V gave up 4 bases and J gave up 4 bases; unmatched junction bases: 11. CDR3 bases: TGCGCCAGCAGCCCACCGACGACAGGGGGTATCTATGGCTACACCTTC. Its protein is CASSPPTTGGIYGYTF. The full variable domain, its missing parts supplied by reference TRBV5-1 and TRBJ1-2, is KAGVTQTPRYLIKTRGQQVTLSCSPISGHRSVSWYQQTPGQGLQFLFEYFSETQRNKGNFPGRFSGRQFSNSRSEMNVSTLELGDSALYLCASSPPTTGGIYGYTFGSGTRLTVV.

This rearrangement joins TRBV30 to TRBJ2-6; D is ambiguous. Trimming stripped 0 bases from V and 1 base from J, with 10 bases between. There are 16 residues in the CDR3. Germline V lookup: CDR1 GTSNPN, CDR2 SVGIG (reference sequence). The DNA for the CDR3 is TGTGCCTGGAGTGTAGTCTTGGGTTCTGGGGCCAACGTCCTGACTTTC. This codes for CAWSVVLGSGANVLTF.

V gene TRBV5-6 combines with J gene TRBJ1-2, with 8 nucleotides matching TRBD1. The CDR3 covers 18 residues. Trimming took 3 bases from V and 8 from J; bases not matched to a gene: 21. CDR1 SGHDT and CDR2 YYEEEE come from the germline V gene. In DNA, the CDR3 is TGTGCCAGCAGCTCGACAGGGGTCTACGGTTCGGCCAGTGAGGGCTACACCTTC. Translated: CASSSTGVYGSASEGYTF. Together with reference TRBV5-6 and TRBJ1-2, the CDR3 gives the full variable domain: DAGVTQSPTHLIKTRGQQVTLRCSPKSGHDTVSWYQQALGQGPQFIFQYYEEEERQRGNFPDRFSGHQFPNYSSELNVNALLLGDSALYLCASSSTGVYGSASEGYTFGSGTRLTVV.